Listed here is a single T cell receptor (beta chain). Its antigen is undetermined. This sample was taken from a study of a mutant IDH1 vaccine in newly diagnosed glioma. Looking at the study overall: Patients, over weeks 1, 3, 5, 7, 11, 15, 19 and 23, received a total of eight vaccinations. Vaccine dosing followed radiotherapy by 4-6 weeks, or accompanied temozolomide cycles.

Trimming stripped 5 bases from V and 4 bases from J, with 17 bases between. CDR3 length equals 16 residues. Germline-derived CDR1 and CDR2 are SGHTA and FQGTGA. Specified time point: week 5, during vaccination. It was 300 ug of mutant IDH1 20-mer peptide that made up each vaccine dose, given with topical imiquimod. Points from the study as a whole: With respect to changes in top peripheral T cell clonotypes, pseudoprogression seemed unrelated.

TCRdb's table, derived via immunoSEQ multiplex PCR, lists solely in-frame clones and lacks some. The sample includes about 42,000 clones, approximately 83% of them seen just once. Specimen: PBMCs, collected from a glioma patient whose treatment included an IDH1 peptide vaccine. This clonotype was sampled from a man aged 35-49 years with glioma. J is TRBJ2-2 and V is TRBV7-3; D unresolved. The CDR3 DNA follows: TGTGCCAGCAGCACCCACCCGTCTGCGGCCACCGGGGAGCTGTTTTTT. Translation gives CASSTHPSAATGELFF.